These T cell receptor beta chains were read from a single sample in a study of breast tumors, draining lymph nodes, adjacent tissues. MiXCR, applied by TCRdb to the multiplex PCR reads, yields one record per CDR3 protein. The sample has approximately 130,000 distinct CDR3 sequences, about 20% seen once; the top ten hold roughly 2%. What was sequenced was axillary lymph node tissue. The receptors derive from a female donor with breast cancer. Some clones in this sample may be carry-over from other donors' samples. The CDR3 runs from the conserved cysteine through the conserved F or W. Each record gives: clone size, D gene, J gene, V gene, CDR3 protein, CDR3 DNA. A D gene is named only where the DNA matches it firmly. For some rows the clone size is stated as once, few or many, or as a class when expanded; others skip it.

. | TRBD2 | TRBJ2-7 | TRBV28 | CASSWGGSYEQYF | TGTGCCAGCAGTTGGGGGGGATCCTACGAGCAGTACTTC
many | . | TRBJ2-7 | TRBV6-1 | CASSDLGAAGSYEQYF | TGTGCCAGCAGTGACCTTGGAGCGGCCGGGTCCTACGAGCAGTACTTC
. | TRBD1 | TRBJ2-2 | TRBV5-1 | CASSPTGGGTGELFF | TGCGCCAGCAGCCCGACAGGGGGAGGCACCGGGGAGCTGTTTTTT
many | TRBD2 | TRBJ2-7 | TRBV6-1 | CASRPGLAGGLGEQYF | TGTGCCAGCAGGCCGGGACTAGCGGGGGGGTTGGGGGAGCAGTACTTC
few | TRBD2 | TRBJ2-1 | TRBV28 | CASSSAGVNEQFF | TGTGCCAGCAGTTCGGCGGGGGTGAATGAGCAGTTCTTC
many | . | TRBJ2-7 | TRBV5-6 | CASSQGITRYRTYEQYF | TGTGCCAGCAGCCAAGGGATTACGAGATACCGAACCTACGAGCAGTACTTC
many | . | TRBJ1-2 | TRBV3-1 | CASSQGLQGNYGYTF | TGTGCCAGCAGCCAAGGATTACAGGGAAACTATGGCTACACCTTC
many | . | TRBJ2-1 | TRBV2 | CASSVDMGSYNEQFF | TGTGCCAGCAGCGTAGATATGGGATCCTACAATGAGCAGTTCTTC
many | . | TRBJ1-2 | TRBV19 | CASSIRRYGYTF | TGTGCCAGTAGTATCAGGCGTTATGGCTACACCTTC
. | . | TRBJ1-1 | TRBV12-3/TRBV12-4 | CASSFGSGVLTEAFF | TGTGCCAGCAGTTTTGGGTCTGGGGTCCTGACTGAAGCTTTCTTT
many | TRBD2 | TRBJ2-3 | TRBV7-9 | CAVGGGTDTQYF | TGTGCCGTGGGAGGGGGCACAGATACGCAGTATTTT
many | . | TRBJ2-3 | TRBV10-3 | CAISESVAQYF | TGTGCCATCAGTGAGTCGGTGGCACAGTATTTT
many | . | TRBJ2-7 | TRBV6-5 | CASSYSDRAGAYEQYF | TGTGCCAGCAGTTACTCCGATCGGGCAGGGGCCTACGAGCAGTACTTC
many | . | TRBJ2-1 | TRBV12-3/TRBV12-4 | CASSFSTTYNEQFF | TGTGCCAGCAGTTTTTCTACCACCTACAATGAGCAGTTCTTC
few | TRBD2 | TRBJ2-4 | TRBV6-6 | CASNVAGVAKNIQYF | TGTGCCAGCAACGTGGCGGGAGTAGCCAAAAACATTCAGTACTTC
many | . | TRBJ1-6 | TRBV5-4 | CASSLGEGNSPLHF | TGTGCCAGCAGCTTGGGGGAGGGGAATTCACCCCTCCACTTT
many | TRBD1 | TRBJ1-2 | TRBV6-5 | CASSPAGTGGDYGYTF | TGTGCCAGCAGCCCCGCCGGGACAGGGGGCGACTATGGCTACACCTTC
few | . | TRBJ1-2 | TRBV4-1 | CASSQLILRGNYGYTF | TGCGCCAGCAGCCAGCTAATACTCAGGGGAAACTATGGCTACACCTTC
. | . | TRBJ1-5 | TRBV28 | CASSSDGISNQPQHF | TGTGCCAGCAGCTCGGACGGTATTAGCAATCAGCCCCAGCATTTT
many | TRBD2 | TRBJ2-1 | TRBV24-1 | CATSDFGSGRWNEQFF | TGTGCCACCAGTGATTTTGGTAGCGGGAGATGGAATGAGCAGTTCTTC
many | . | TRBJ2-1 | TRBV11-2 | CASSPRLEGYNEQFF | TGTGCCAGCAGCCCACGACTAGAAGGCTACAATGAGCAGTTCTTC
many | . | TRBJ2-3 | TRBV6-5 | CASRPWIPDDRDTQYF | TGTGCCAGCAGACCTTGGATCCCAGACGACAGAGATACGCAGTATTTT
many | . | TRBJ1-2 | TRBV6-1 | CASSEYPNPNYGYTF | TGTGCCAGCAGTGAATATCCGAACCCAAACTATGGCTACACCTTC
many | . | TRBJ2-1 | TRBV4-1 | CASSQTRLAPQFF | TGCGCCAGCAGCCAAACTCGCTTAGCCCCGCAGTTCTTC
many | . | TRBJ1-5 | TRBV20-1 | CSARDLSQPQHF | TGCAGTGCTAGAGATCTGAGTCAGCCCCAGCATTTT
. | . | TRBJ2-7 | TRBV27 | CASSLFEASEQYF | TGTGCCAGCAGTTTATTCGAAGCAAGCGAGCAGTACTTC
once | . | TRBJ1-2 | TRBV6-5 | CASSEGGLYGHTF | TGTGCCAGCAGTGAGGGGGGCCTATATGGCCACACCTTC
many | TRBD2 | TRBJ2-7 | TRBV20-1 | CSAASAGSSYEQYF | TGCAGTGCGGCATCAGCGGGGAGCTCCTACGAGCAGTACTTC
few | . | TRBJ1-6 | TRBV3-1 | CASSQGGTRNSPLHF | TGTGCCAGCAGCCAAGGCGGGACAAGGAATTCACCCCTCCACTTT
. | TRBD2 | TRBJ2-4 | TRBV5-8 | CASSWAVAGAKNIQYF | TGTGCCAGCAGCTGGGCGGTAGCGGGAGCCAAAAACATTCAGTACTTC
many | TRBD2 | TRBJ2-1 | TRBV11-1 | CASSSGLASYNEQFF | TGTGCCAGCAGCTCGGGACTAGCCTCCTACAATGAGCAGTTCTTC
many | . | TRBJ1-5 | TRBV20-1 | CSARPGTFGYSNQPQHF | TGCAGTGCTAGACCCGGGACATTCGGGTATAGCAATCAGCCCCAGCATTTT
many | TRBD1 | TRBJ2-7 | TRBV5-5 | CASSLRDRNYEQYF | TGTGCCAGCAGCTTGAGGGACAGAAACTACGAGCAGTACTTC
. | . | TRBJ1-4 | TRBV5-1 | CASSPATTNEKLFF | TGCGCCAGCAGCCCAGCAACAACTAATGAAAAACTGTTTTTT
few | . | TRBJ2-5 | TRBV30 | CAWTSQETQYF | TGTGCCTGGACTTCCCAAGAGACCCAGTACTTC
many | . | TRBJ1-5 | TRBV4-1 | CASSQVTLSNQPQHF | TGCGCCAGCAGCCAAGTAACCCTTAGCAATCAGCCCCAGCATTTT
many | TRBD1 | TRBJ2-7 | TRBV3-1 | CASSLRTGSYEQYF | TGTGCCAGCAGCCTTCGGACAGGTAGCTACGAGCAGTACTTC
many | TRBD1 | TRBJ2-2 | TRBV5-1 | CASSPGDRGHTGELFF | TGCGCCAGCAGCCCTGGGGACAGGGGGCACACCGGGGAGCTGTTTTTT
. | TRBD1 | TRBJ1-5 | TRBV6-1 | CASSDLFLGQVLGQPQHF | TGTGCCAGCAGTGATTTGTTTCTGGGACAGGTGCTGGGTCAGCCCCAGCATTTT
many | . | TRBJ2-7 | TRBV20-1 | CSARDDTHSYEQYF | TGCAGTGCTAGAGATGATACCCACTCCTACGAGCAGTACTTC
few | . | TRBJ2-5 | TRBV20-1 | CSARARFGPQETQHF | TGCAGTGCTAGAGCCCGATTTGGGCCTCAAGAGACCCAGCACTTC
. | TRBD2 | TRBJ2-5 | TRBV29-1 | CSRRGAGETQYF | TGCAGTCGGCGGGGGGCGGGTGAGACCCAGTACTTC
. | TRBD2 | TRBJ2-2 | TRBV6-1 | CASSPPRLALNTGELFF | TGTGCCAGCAGCCCCCCGAGACTAGCGTTGAACACCGGGGAGCTGTTTTTT
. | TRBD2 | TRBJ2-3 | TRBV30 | CAWSVGAGGPTGRAHTQYF | TGTGCCTGGAGTGTAGGAGCGGGAGGGCCGACAGGTCGCGCACATACGCAGTATTTT
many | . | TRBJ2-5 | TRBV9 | CASSVSSEETQYF | TGTGCCAGCAGCGTTTCGAGCGAAGAGACCCAGTACTTC
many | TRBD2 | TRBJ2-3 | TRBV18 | CASSRTSGSTDTQYF | TGTGCCAGCTCAAGGACTAGCGGGAGCACAGATACGCAGTATTTT
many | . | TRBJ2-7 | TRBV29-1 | CSVFLNYEQYF | TGCAGCGTCTTTCTAAACTACGAGCAGTACTTC
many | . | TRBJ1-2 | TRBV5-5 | CASSPTGTPGYGYTF | TGTGCCAGCAGCCCCACTGGGACTCCGGGCTATGGCTACACCTTC
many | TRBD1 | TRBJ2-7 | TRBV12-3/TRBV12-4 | CASRAGGYEQYF | TGTGCCAGCAGAGCAGGGGGCTACGAGCAGTACTTC
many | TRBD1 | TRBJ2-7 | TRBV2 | CASRATGGGGEQYF | TGTGCCAGCAGAGCGACAGGGGGGGGAGGAGAGCAGTACTTC
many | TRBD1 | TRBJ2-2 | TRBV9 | CASSLGQGGELFF | TGTGCCAGCAGCCTAGGACAGGGCGGGGAGCTGTTTTTT